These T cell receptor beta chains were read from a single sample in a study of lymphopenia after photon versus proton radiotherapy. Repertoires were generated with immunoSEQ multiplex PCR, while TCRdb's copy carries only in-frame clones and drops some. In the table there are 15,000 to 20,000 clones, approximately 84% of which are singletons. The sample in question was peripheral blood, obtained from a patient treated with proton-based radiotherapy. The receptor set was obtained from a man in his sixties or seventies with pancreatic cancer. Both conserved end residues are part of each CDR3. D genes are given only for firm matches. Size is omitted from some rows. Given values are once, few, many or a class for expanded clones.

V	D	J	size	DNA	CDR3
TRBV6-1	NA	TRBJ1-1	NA	TGTGCCAGCAGGCGGACAGACATGAACACTGAAGCTTTCTTT	CASRRTDMNTEAFF
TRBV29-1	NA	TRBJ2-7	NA	TGCAGCGTTGTCGGGTCCACCTACGAGCAGTACTTC	CSVVGSTYEQYF
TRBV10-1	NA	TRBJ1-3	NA	TGCGCCAGCAGTACCAACTCTGGAAACACCATATATTTT	CASSTNSGNTIYF
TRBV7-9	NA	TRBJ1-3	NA	TGTGCCAGCAGCCCAGGAAACACCATATATTTT	CASSPGNTIYF
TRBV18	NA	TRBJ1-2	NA	TGTGCCAGCTCACCTCCGGCTAACTATGGCTACACCTTC	CASSPPANYGYTF
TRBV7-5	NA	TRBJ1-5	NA	TGTGTCAGAAGCTTAATCAGGGGCTGGGGGCTACGAAATCAGCCCCAGCATTTT	CVRSLIRGWGLRNQPQHF
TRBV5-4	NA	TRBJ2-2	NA	TGTGCCAGCAGCACCGGCGGGACGGGATTTACCGGGGAGCTGTTTTTT	CASSTGGTGFTGELFF
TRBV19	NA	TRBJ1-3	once	TGTGCCAGTAGTTATGGATCTCCTACGTCTTCTGGAAACACCATATATTTT	CASSYGSPTSSGNTIYF
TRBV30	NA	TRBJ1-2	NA	TGTGCCTGGAGTCCCGGACTAGGGGATGGCTACACCTTC	CAWSPGLGDGYTF
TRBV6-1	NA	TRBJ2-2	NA	TGTGCCAGCAGTGAAGCCCGTTTTAGTCAGCGGGAGCTGTTTTTT	CASSEARFSQRELFF
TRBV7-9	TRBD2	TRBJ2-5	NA	TGTGCCAGCAGCTTAGAAGCTAGCGGGGGAGCGGGAGAGACCCAGTACTTC	CASSLEASGGAGETQYF
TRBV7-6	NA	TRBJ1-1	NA	TGTGCCAGCAGCTTAGAGGGCGGGGCAAACCTGAGGACTGAAGCTTTCTTT	CASSLEGGANLRTEAFF
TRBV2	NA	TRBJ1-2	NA	TGTGCCAGCAGTGAATTGGGGGGCGGCTACACCTTC	CASSELGGGYTF
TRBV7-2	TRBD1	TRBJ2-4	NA	TGTGCCAGCAGCCCAGACAGGGCTAACATTCAGTACTTC	CASSPDRANIQYF
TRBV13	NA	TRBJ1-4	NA	TGTGCCAGCAGCCCGACTGGCACTAATGAAAAACTGTTTTTT	CASSPTGTNEKLFF
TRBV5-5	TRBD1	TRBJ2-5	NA	TGTGCCAGCAGTGGACAGGGGTTGGAGACCCAGTACTTC	CASSGQGLETQYF
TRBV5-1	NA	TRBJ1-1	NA	TGCGCCAGCAGCTATGGTCGGGGGAACGCTGAAGCTTTCTTT	CASSYGRGNAEAFF
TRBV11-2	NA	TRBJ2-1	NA	TGTGCCAGCAGTTTAGGAGGGGCGGACTCGCGGTTCTTC	CASSLGGADSRFF
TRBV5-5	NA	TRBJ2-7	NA	TGTGCCAGCACCATACGTCCCGGACAGCGCGCCTACGAGCAGTACTTC	CASTIRPGQRAYEQYF
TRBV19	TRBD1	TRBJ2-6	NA	TGTGCCAGTAAGGGACAGGGGCTCTCTGGGGCCAACGTCCTGACTTTC	CASKGQGLSGANVLTF
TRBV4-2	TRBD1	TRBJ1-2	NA	TGTGCCAGCAGCCAAGATAGCCCCGGACAGGGCGACTATGGCTACACCTTC	CASSQDSPGQGDYGYTF
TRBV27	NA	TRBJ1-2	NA	TGTGCCAGCAGTACGGGAATAGCGAACGGCTACACCTTC	CASSTGIANGYTF
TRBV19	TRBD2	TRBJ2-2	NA	TGTGCCAGTAGTATGGGTGGCGGGAGAGGAAAAGCCGGGGAGCTGTTTTTT	CASSMGGGRGKAGELFF
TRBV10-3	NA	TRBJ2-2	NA	TGTGCCTCCAAGAGCACTTCGAACACCGGGGAGCTGTTTTTT	CASKSTSNTGELFF
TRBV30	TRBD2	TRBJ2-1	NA	TGTGCCTGGAGTGTACAAACTAGCGGGAGATATGAGCAGCTCTTC	CAWSVQTSGRYEQLF
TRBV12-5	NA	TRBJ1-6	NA	TGTGCTAGTGGTTTAGGCCAGACCTATTCACCCCTCCACTTT	CASGLGQTYSPLHF
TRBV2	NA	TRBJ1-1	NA	TGTGCCAGCAGTGAAGGACCGAGGAACACTGAAGCTTTCTTT	CASSEGPRNTEAFF